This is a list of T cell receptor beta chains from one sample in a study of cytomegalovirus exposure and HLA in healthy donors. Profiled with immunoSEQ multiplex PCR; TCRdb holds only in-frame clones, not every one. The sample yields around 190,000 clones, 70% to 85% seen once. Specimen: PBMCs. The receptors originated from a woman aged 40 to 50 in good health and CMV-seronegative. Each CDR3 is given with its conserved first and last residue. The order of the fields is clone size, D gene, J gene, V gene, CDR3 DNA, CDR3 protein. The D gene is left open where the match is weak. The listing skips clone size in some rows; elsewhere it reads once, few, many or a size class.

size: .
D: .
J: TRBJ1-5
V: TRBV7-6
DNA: TGTGCCAGCAGCTTAGCGAACGGGGGACAGCCCCAGCATTTT
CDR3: CASSLANGGQPQHF

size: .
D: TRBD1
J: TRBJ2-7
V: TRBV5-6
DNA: TGTGCCAGCAGTTTAGGGACAGGTTTCTACGAGCAGTACTTC
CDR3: CASSLGTGFYEQYF

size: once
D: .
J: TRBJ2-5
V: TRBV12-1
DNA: TGTGCCAGCAGCTCCCTCAGGGGCAGGGGTCAAGAGACCCAGTACTTC
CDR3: CASSSLRGRGQETQYF

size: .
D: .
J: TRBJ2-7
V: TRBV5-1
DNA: TGCGCCAGCAGCTTAACAGGGAGTGCCTACGAGCAGTACTTC
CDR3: CASSLTGSAYEQYF

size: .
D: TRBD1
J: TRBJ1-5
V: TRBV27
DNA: TGTGCCAGCAGTGGAATTGCCCCGCTGGACAGGGGGTATAGCAATCAGCCCCAGCATTTT
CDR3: CASSGIAPLDRGYSNQPQHF

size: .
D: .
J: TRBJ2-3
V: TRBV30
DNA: TGTGCCTGGAGTCCCTCCTTATTAACAGATACGCAGTATTTT
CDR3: CAWSPSLLTDTQYF

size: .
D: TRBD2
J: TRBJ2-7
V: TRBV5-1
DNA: TGCGCCAGCAGCCCCCCCGGGGCAGGGCGGGGGTACGAGCAGTACTTC
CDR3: CASSPPGAGRGYEQYF

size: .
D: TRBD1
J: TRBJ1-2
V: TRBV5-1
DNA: TGCGCCAGCAGCTTGGAGAGGACAGGATTTGGCTACACCTTC
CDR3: CASSLERTGFGYTF

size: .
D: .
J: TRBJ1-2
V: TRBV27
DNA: TGTGCCAGCAGTGCTGGTCCATTTAGCGATGGCTACACCTTC
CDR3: CASSAGPFSDGYTF

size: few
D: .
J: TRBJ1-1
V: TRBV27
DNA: TGTGCCAGCAGTGACGGCAGCCCGGGGGGGAACACTGAAGCTTTCTTT
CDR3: CASSDGSPGGNTEAFF

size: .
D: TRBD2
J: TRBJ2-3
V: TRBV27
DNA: TGTGCCAGCAGTTTTTTTGCGGGGGGATCCACAGATACGCAGTATTTT
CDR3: CASSFFAGGSTDTQYF

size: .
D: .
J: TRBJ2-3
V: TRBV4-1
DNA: TGCGCCAGCCAGGTGACAGGCCGCACAGATACGCAGTATTTT
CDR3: CASQVTGRTDTQYF

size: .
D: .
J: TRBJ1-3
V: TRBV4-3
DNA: TGCGCCAGCAGCCATAGGCCGGGGGGGGGAAACACCATATATTTT
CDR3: CASSHRPGGGNTIYF

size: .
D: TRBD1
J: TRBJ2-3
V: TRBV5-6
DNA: TGTGCCAGCAGCAAGGACAGGGGGGGCACAGATACGCAGTATTTT
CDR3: CASSKDRGGTDTQYF

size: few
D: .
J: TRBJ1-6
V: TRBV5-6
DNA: TGTGCCAGCAGCTTGGGGAGCTCCTATAATTCACCCCTCCACTTT
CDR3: CASSLGSSYNSPLHF